This TCR beta chain originates from a study of T cell changes during pregnancy in multiple sclerosis. Germline V CDR1 and CDR2: SQVTM, ANQGSEA. CDR3 length: 14 residues. Trimming pared 1 base from V and 0 bases from J, leaving 6 bases between. The repertoire was sequenced with immunoSEQ multiplex PCR; TCRdb's copy has only in-frame clones and lacks some. The sample gives about 50,000 clones, over 80% of which show up once; 9.5% to 13% is in the top ten. The sample here was CD8+ T cells from peripheral blood mononuclear cells, taken after pregnancy. The TCR was taken from a female donor with multiple sclerosis, enrolled in a pregnancy study. The J gene is TRBJ2-2, the V gene TRBV29-1; D gene uncertain. This CDR3 reads CSVEAFANTGELFF. The CDR3 bases are TGCAGCGTTGAAGCTTTCGCGAACACCGGGGAGCTGTTTTTT.